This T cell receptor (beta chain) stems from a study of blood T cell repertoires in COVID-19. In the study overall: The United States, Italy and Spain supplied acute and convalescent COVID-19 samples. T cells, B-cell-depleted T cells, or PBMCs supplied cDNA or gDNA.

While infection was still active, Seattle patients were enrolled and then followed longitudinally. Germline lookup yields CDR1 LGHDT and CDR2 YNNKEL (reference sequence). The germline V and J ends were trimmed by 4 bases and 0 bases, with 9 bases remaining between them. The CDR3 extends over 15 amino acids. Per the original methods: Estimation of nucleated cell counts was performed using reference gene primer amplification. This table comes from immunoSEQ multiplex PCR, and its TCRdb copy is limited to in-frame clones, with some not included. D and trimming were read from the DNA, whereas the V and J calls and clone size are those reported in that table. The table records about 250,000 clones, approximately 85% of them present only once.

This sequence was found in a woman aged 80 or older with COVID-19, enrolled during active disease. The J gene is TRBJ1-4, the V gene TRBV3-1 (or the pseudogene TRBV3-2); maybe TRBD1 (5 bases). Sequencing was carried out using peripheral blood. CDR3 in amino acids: CASSPRTTTNEKLFF. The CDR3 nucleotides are TGTGCCAGCAGCCCGAGGACAACAACTAATGAAAAACTGTTTTTT.